This T cell receptor beta chain is drawn from a study of T-cell memory formation after mild COVID-19. Across the whole study: For the most part, TCR clusters were specific to one donor.

From germline, CDR1 is SQVTM and CDR2 ANQGSEA. The V gene lost 4 bases and the J gene lost 3 bases, with 13 bases spanning the gap. This CDR3 comprises 13 residues. This clonotype was picked up many times. Its antigen remains unknown. General study points: Pre-infection memory contained some responding clones, which suggested that cross-reactive memory had joined. Contracting CD4+ clones lay largely in CM and EM, with CD8+ ones residing in EMRA.

It was 5'RACE with constant-segment primers that produced the TCR alpha and TCR beta cDNA libraries, which carried sample barcodes and UMIs. MiXCR, run by TCRdb on the 5' RACE reads, gives a single entry per CDR3 protein. This sample has about 180,000 distinct CDR3 sequences, with under 20% found just once. The receptor was isolated from an adult woman who had mild COVID-19 (a few samples of this study predate the infection). Cell type and time point are not known. Material for sequencing was PBMCs or a T cell subset sorted from them (not recorded which). The chain has TRBV29-1 and TRBJ2-7, with D perhaps matching TRBD2 (5 bases). Here the CDR3 reads CSVGRGWGYEQYF. DNA for the CDR3: TGCAGCGTTGGACGGGGATGGGGCTACGAGCAGTACTTC.